This T cell receptor (beta chain) was captured by sequencing in a study of shared clonotypes between healthy human individuals. This clone came up once. The table came from immunoSEQ multiplex PCR; TCRdb's copy has only in-frame clones and leaves some out. The sample records 2 million to 3 million clones, 80% to 95% being singletons. The CDR3 runs 17 residues. The germline CDR1 and CDR2 sequences are MDHEN and SYDVKM. Trimming removed 8 bases from V and 3 bases from J; junction bases left unmatched: 15. The chain couples TRBV28 to TRBJ2-7; 11 nucleotides align to TRBD2. This receptor was obtained from a young man in good health. Some clones in this sample may be carry-over from other donors' samples. Sequencing input: naive CD4+ T cells from PBMCs. Stated subset: CD45RA+ positively selected. CDR3 loop: CASQRATLAGGVYEQYF. The CDR3 bases are TGTGCCAGCCAGAGAGCAACTTTAGCGGGAGGGGTCTACGAGCAGTACTTC. Together with reference TRBV28 and TRBJ2-7, the CDR3 gives the full variable domain: DVKVTQSSRYLVKRTGEKVFLECVQDMDHENMFWYRQDPGLGLRLIYFSYDVKMKEKGDIPEGYSVSREKKERFSLILESASTNQTSMYLCASQRATLAGGVYEQYFGPGTRLTVT.